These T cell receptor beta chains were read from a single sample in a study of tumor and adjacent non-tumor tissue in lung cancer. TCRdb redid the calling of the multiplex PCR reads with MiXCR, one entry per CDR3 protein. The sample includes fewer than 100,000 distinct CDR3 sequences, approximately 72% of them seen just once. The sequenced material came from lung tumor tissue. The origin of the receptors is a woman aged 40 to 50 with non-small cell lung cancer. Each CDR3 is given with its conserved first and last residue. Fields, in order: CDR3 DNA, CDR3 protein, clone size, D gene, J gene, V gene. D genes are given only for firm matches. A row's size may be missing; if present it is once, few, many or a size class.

TGTGCCAGCAGCGAAACACAGGGAGCTGAAAACACCATATATTTT	CASSETQGAENTIYF	once	NA	TRBJ1-3	TRBV6-1
TGTGCCAGCAGTGAGAGTCGCAGGGGGAACACCGGGGAGCTGTTTTTT	CASSESRRGNTGELFF	NA	NA	TRBJ2-2	TRBV2
TGTGCCAGCGAGCGCCATGAGCAGCACTTC	CASERHEQHF	NA	NA	TRBJ2-7	TRBV5-8
TGTGCCAGCAGTTACTCCCCCTGGGGGGGCTGCAACTTC	CASSYSPWGGCNF	NA	NA	TRBJ1-2	TRBV6-5
TGTGCCAGCAGCTTAAAGGGAAGCGGGGTTTCCTACGTGCAGTACTTC	CASSLKGSGVSYVQYF	few	TRBD2	TRBJ2-7	TRBV11-2
TGTGCCAGCAATAACAGACTAGCGGGAAATCCCAATGAGCAGTTGTTC	CASNNRLAGNPNEQLF	NA	TRBD2	TRBJ2-1	TRBV6-2/TRBV6-3
TGTGCCCGCAGCCCCCGGCTAGCGAGAGTTGGTTACAATGAGCAGTTATTC	CARSPRLARVGYNEQLF	NA	NA	TRBJ2-1	TRBV11-2
TGCAGCGACCCGGGCCAGGACAGATTCGAGCAGTACTTC	CSDPGQDRFEQYF	once	NA	TRBJ2-7	TRBV29-1
TGTGTCAGCAACGGACAGGGTGGAATGAACACCGAAGCTCTCTTT	CVSNGQGGMNTEALF	once	TRBD1	TRBJ1-1	TRBV6-6
TGCGCCAGCAGCCAGGGAGTAGCGGGAGATGAGGAGTTCTTC	CASSQGVAGDEEFF	NA	TRBD2	TRBJ2-1	TRBV11-3
TGTGCCAGCATCCAAGATCAGGCCACGACAGGTTACAATGAGCAGTTCTTC	CASIQDQATTGYNEQFF	NA	NA	TRBJ2-1	TRBV4-2
TGTGCCAGCAGCCGTGATATGGGCGGCGGCATAGATACGCAGTATTTT	CASSRDMGGGIDTQYF	NA	NA	TRBJ2-3	TRBV6-4
TGTGCCAGCAGCTCCCTCGGGGTGGGGGCAGTGTACACTGAAGCTTTCTTT	CASSSLGVGAVYTEAFF	NA	NA	TRBJ1-1	TRBV11-2
TGTGCCAGCAGCTTGTGGGGGGCCTCGGGGGGAACTGAAGCTTTCTTT	CASSLWGASGGTEAFF	many	NA	TRBJ1-1	TRBV5-6
TGTGCCTGGAGCAGTGGTGGGTTCTCCTACGAGCAGTACTTC	CAWSSGGFSYEQYF	NA	NA	TRBJ2-7	TRBV30
TGTGCCAGTAGCCCCCTCGGTGGGCCTGGGTACTACGAGCAGTACTTC	CASSPLGGPGYYEQYF	NA	NA	TRBJ2-7	TRBV11-2
TGTGCCAGCAGCAATGATGGCGCATCCTGCGAGCAATATTTC	CASSNDGASCEQYF	NA	NA	TRBJ2-7	TRBV4-2
TGTGCTAGCAGCAAGACACTAGCTGCACTGTACAATGAGCAGTCATTC	CASSKTLAALYNEQSF	few	NA	TRBJ2-1	TRBV11-2
TGCAGTACTCGGGACAGGGTTGGGGGTAACAATCAGCCCCAGCATTTT	CSTRDRVGGNNQPQHF	NA	TRBD1	TRBJ1-5	TRBV20-1
TGTGCCAGCAGCCTAGGGACAGTCGGTATAGAACTCGCCAAAAACATTCGGTACTTC	CASSLGTVGIELAKNIRYF	once	TRBD1	TRBJ2-4	TRBV7-9
TGTACCAGCAGTCCTCACCGGGACATAGGAGGGGTCACGGGTGGAAACACCATATATTTT	CTSSPHRDIGGVTGGNTIYF	NA	NA	TRBJ1-3	TRBV28
TGTGCCAGTAGCTTATTCGCCGGGATCCAAGGAACCCAGTACTTC	CASSLFAGIQGTQYF	once	NA	TRBJ2-5	TRBV11-2
TGTGCCAGCAGCTTAAGTAATGGGGGGGGCCTACAAGATACCCAGTACTTC	CASSLSNGGGLQDTQYF	NA	NA	TRBJ2-5	TRBV11-2
TGCAGTGCTTGGCGGGACGCTAATGAAAAACTGTTTTTT	CSAWRDANEKLFF	many	NA	TRBJ1-4	TRBV20-1